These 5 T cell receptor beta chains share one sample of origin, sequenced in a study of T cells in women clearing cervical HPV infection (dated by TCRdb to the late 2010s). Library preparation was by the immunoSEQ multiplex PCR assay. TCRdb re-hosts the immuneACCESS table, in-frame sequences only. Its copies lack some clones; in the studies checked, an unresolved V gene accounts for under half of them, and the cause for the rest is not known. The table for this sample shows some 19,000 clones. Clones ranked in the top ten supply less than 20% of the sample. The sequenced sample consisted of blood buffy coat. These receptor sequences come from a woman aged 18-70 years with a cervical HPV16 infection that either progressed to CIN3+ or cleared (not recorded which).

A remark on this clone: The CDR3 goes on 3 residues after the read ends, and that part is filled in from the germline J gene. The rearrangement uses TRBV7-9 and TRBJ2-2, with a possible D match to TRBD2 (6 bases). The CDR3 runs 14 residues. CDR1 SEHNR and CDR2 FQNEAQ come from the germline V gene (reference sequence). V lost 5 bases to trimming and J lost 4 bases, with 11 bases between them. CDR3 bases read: TGTGCCAGCAGCGACCCCGGGGGCACCGGGGAG. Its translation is CASSDPGGTGE. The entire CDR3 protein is CASSDPGGTGELFF.

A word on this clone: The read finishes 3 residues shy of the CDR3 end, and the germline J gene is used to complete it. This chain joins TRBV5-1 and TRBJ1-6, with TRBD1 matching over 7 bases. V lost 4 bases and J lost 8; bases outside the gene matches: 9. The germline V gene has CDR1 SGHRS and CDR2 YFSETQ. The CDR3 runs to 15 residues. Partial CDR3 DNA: TGCGCCAGCAGCATGACAGGGAAATTAGATTCACCC. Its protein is CASSMTGKLDSP. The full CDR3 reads CASSMTGKLDSPLHF.

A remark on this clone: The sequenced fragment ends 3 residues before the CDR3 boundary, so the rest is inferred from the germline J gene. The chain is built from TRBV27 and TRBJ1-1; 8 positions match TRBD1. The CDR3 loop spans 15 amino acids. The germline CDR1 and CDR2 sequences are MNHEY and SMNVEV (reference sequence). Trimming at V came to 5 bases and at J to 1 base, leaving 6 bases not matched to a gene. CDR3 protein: CASSPRTGSNTEAFF. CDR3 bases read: TGTGCCAGCAGTCCGAGGACAGGGTCGAACACTGAA.

The part of the CDR3 DNA that was read is TGCAGTGCCCAACCGGGACAGGGGGTTCAGCCC. This gives the protein CSAQPGQGVQP. The CDR3 in full is CSAQPGQGVQPQHF. The chain combines TRBV20-1 with TRBJ1-5; TRBD1 matches 11 bases. The observed sequence ends 3 residues before the CDR3 terminus, with the missing tail filled in from the germline J gene. CDR3 length equals 14 residues. Per the germline V gene, CDR1 is DFQATT and CDR2 is SNEGSKA (reference sequence). With V trimmed by 6 bases and J by 6 bases, 7 bases remained unmatched.

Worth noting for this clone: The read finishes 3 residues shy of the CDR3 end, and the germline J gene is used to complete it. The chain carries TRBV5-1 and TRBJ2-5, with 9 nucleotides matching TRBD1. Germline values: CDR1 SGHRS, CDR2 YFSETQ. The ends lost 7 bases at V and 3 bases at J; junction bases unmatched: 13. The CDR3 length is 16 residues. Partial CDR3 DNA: TGCGCCAGCGGGCTCGGGACAGGGAGAAAAGAAGAGACC. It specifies CASGLGTGRKEET. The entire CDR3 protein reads CASGLGTGRKEETQYF.